The present TCR beta chain was sequenced within a study of PD-L1 blockade in urothelial cancer. Study at large: Blood analyses occurred 3 weeks (second dose) and 6 weeks post treatment start. Study-wide findings and caveats: Tumor-associated TCR clones expanded more in blood at 3 weeks in patients with durable benefit.

Assay used: immunoSEQ multiplex PCR; TCRdb lists only in-frame clones, some missing. The data show 35,000 to 45,000 clones, more than 80% seen once. On this clone: Its antigen is undetermined.

The source material was PBMCs, sampled around atezolizumab (anti-PD-L1) treatment. The source of this sequence is a man in his 70s with urothelial cancer.

The CDR3 coding sequence is TGTGCCAGCAGTTTGTTAGGGGTCGGAGGCAATCAGCCCCAGCATTTT. Its protein is CASSLLGVGGNQPQHF. This sequence joins TRBV28 and TRBJ1-5; possibly TRBD1 for D (5 bases). The CDR3 extends over 16 amino acids. Germline CDR1 reads MDHEN; CDR2 reads SYDVKM. Between the trimmed V and J ends, which lost 3 bases and 2 bases, there was a span of 14 bases.